One and the same sample provided the 25 T cell receptor beta chains below, sequenced in a study of blood T cell repertoires in COVID-19. Using immunoSEQ multiplex PCR, the repertoire was profiled, and TCRdb retains in-frame clones only, with some absent. This table has some 190,000 clones, 65% to 85% appearing once. The source material was PBMCs or T cells enriched from blood (not recorded which). The receptors were gathered from a man younger than 40 with acute COVID-19.

In this sample, this clone turned up many times. The gene calls are TRBV3-1 (or the pseudogene TRBV3-2) and TRBJ2-7; D is possibly TRBD1 (6 bases). V gave up 2 bases and J gave up 8 bases, with 7 bases separating them. The germline V gene has CDR1 LGHDT and CDR2 YNNKEL (reference sequence). The CDR3 has 11 residues. CDR3 loop: CASSQQGQQYF. CDR3 sequence (DNA): TGTGCCAGCAGCCAACAGGGGCAGCAGTACTTC.

The gene calls are TRBV7-3 and TRBJ2-1, with 12 positions matching TRBD2. The J segment lost 6 bases and the V segment lost 2 bases, leaving 5 bases of the junction unmatched. Germline CDR1 and CDR2: SGHTA and FQGTGA. The CDR3 is 16 residues long. The CDR3 here is CASSLQAGLAGNEQFF. CDR3 in DNA: TGTGCCAGCAGCTTACAGGCGGGACTAGCGGGCAATGAGCAGTTCTTC.

V is TRBV19 and J is TRBJ1-5, with a tentative D call TRBD1 (6 bases). V lost 2 bases and J lost 2, with 10 bases in between. The CDR3 covers 15 residues. The germline CDR1 and CDR2 sequences are LNHDA and SQIVND (reference sequence). The CDR3 nucleotides are TGTGCCAGTAGTATAACCCCAGGGGGCAATCAGCCCCAGCATTTT. Its protein is CASSITPGGNQPQHF.

This chain joins TRBV28 and TRBJ1-1; D may be TRBD1 (6 bases). The CDR3 contains 14 residues. Germline V gene data show CDR1 as MDHEN and CDR2 as SYDVKM. The germline V and J ends were trimmed by 4 bases and 4 bases, with 13 bases remaining between them. CDR3 protein: CASSSRGGITEAFF. The CDR3 region has the DNA TGTGCCAGCAGTTCCAGGGGAGGGATCACTGAAGCTTTCTTT.

CDR3 DNA sequence: TGCAGCGTTGTTCAGGGGTCAAACACCATATATTTT. It specifies CSVVQGSNTIYF. This rearrangement joins TRBV29-1 to TRBJ1-3; possibly TRBD1 for D (6 bases). V was trimmed by 4 bases and J by 6 bases, leaving 10 bases between them. The CDR3 runs 12 residues. Germline V gene data show CDR1 as SQVTM and CDR2 as ANQGSEA. The full variable domain, rest sourced from reference TRBV29-1 and TRBJ1-3, is SAVISQKPSRDICQRGTSLTIQCQVDSQVTMMFWYRQQPGQSLTLIATANQGSEATYESGFVIDKFPISRPNLTFSTLTVSNMSPEDSSIYLCSVVQGSNTIYFGEGSWLTVV.

The chain couples TRBV28 to TRBJ1-2; D may be TRBD1 (5 bases). CDR1 MDHEN and CDR2 SYDVKM come from the germline V gene. V dropped 5 bases and J dropped 4 bases, with 20 bases sitting between them. The CDR3 length is 16 residues. This CDR3 reads CASSPSPGVGGYGYTF. CDR3 bases: TGTGCCAGCAGTCCCAGCCCGGGGGTTGGGGGCTATGGCTACACCTTC.

The rearrangement links TRBV19 to TRBJ2-1; D remains ambiguous. CDR1 and CDR2 (germline): LNHDA, SQIVND (reference sequence). The germline V and J ends were trimmed by 1 base and 8 bases, with 12 bases remaining between them. CDR3 size: 14 residues. The CDR3 coding sequence is TGTGCCAGTAGTATAGTTGGGCCTAAGGATGAGCAGTTCTTC. Encoded protein: CASSIVGPKDEQFF.

The CDR3, as DNA: TGTGCCAGCAGTTCCCACTCTCCGGATGAAAAACTGTTTTTT. This gives the protein CASSSHSPDEKLFF. The V gene is TRBV28, the J gene TRBJ1-4; D ambiguous. Germline CDR1 is MDHEN and CDR2 is SYDVKM. The germline V and J ends were trimmed by 4 bases and 6 bases, with 12 bases remaining between them. The CDR3 is made up of 14 amino acids.

This clone has a single count. This sequence joins TRBV11-3 and TRBJ2-3; 10 bases fit TRBD2. CDR1 and CDR2 (germline): SGHNT, YENEEA. J gave up 2 bases and V 1 base, and 3 bases lay outside the gene matches. CDR3 length: 16 residues. CDR3: CASSLASGGVTDTQYF. The CDR3 coding sequence is TGTGCCAGCAGCTTAGCTAGCGGGGGAGTCACAGATACGCAGTATTTT. Filled out from reference TRBV11-3 and TRBJ2-3, the complete variable domain reads EAGVVQSPRYKIIEKKQPVAFWCNPISGHNTLYWYLQNLGQGPELLIRYENEEAVDDSQLPKDRFSAERLKGVDSTLKIQPAELGDSAVYLCASSLASGGVTDTQYFGPGTRLTVL.

This chain links TRBV7-9 with TRBJ2-7; perhaps TRBD1 as D (6 bases). Trimming pared 7 bases from V and 3 bases from J, leaving 10 bases between. The CDR3 extends over 12 amino acids. CDR1 is SEHNR and CDR2 is FQNEAQ in the germline V gene (reference sequence). The CDR3 region is CASTTGNYEQYF. CDR3 bases: TGTGCCAGCACTACAGGGAACTACGAGCAGTACTTC.

J is TRBJ2-2 and V is TRBV7-6; 9 positions agree with TRBD2. Germline CDR1 SGHVS, CDR2 FNYEAQ. The CDR3 is made up of 15 amino acids. The V and J ends lost 2 bases and 7 bases, in that order; junction bases with no gene match: 5. CDR3 in amino acids: CASSLRLAASGELFF. The CDR3, as DNA: TGTGCCAGCAGCTTAAGACTAGCGGCAAGCGGGGAGCTGTTTTTT.

The table lists this clone with a few counts. CDR3 sequence: CATSDGGQGNSPLHF. The CDR3, as DNA: TGTGCCACCAGTGATGGGGGACAGGGTAATTCACCCCTCCACTTT. The rearrangement uses TRBV24-1 and TRBJ1-6; 9 nucleotides match TRBD1. Per the germline V gene, CDR1 is KGHDR and CDR2 is SFDVKD. The length of the CDR3 is 15 residues. V gave up 3 bases and J gave up 6 bases; unmatched junction bases: 2.

This chain joins TRBV24-1 and TRBJ2-1, with a weak D call TRBD2 (5 bases). V was trimmed by 2 bases and J by 5 bases, leaving 15 bases between them. CDR3 length equals 16 residues. Germline V gene data show CDR1 as KGHDR and CDR2 as SFDVKD. The CDR3 region is CATSDSGRGPHNEQFF. The CDR3 DNA sequence: TGTGCCACCAGTGATTCGGGCAGAGGGCCCCACAATGAGCAGTTCTTC.

The chain carries TRBV9 and TRBJ2-3; 8 bases are shared with TRBD2. Germline-derived CDR1 and CDR2 are SGDLS and YYNGEE. This CDR3 region has 14 residues. V shed 1 base, J shed 4 bases, and the junction held 2 bases outside the gene matches. The CDR3 reads CASSVRTSPDTQYF. The CDR3 DNA is TGTGCCAGCAGCGTACGGACTAGCCCAGATACGCAGTATTTT. Supplemented by reference TRBV9 and TRBJ2-3, the full variable domain reads DSGVTQTPKHLITATGQRVTLRCSPRSGDLSVYWYQQSLDQGLQFLIQYYNGEERAKGNILERFSAQQFPDLHSELNLSSLELGDSALYFCASSVRTSPDTQYFGPGTRLTVL.

J is TRBJ2-7 and V is TRBV6-5, with a possible D match to TRBD1 (5 bases). CDR3 length: 13 amino acids. In germline, CDR1 is MNHEY, CDR2 SVGAGI. Trimming pared 2 bases from V and 3 bases from J, leaving 8 bases between. The CDR3 DNA follows: TGTGCCAGCAGTTACGACAGACACTACGAGCAGTACTTC. It specifies CASSYDRHYEQYF.

This clone was detected only once. The CDR3 DNA is TGTGCCAGCAGCTTAACTCCAGGGCTCCACAATGAGCAGTTCTTC. The encoded protein is CASSLTPGLHNEQFF. The genes are TRBV7-3 and TRBJ2-1; a weak D match, TRBD1 (5 bases). V was clipped by 0 bases and J by 5 bases, with 11 bases between them. This CDR3 has 15 amino acids. CDR1 is SGHTA, CDR2 FQGTGA, per germline.

The chain has TRBV14 and TRBJ1-1; the match to TRBD1 covers 8 bases. The trim removed 4 bases at V and 1 base at J, leaving 5 bases unmatched. Germline CDR1 and CDR2: SGHDN and FVKESK. CDR3 length equals 15 residues. CDR3: CASSPIGTGNTEAFF. CDR3 bases: TGTGCCAGCAGCCCGATAGGGACAGGGAACACTGAAGCTTTCTTT.

The chain links TRBV19 to TRBJ1-1; D is undetermined. The CDR3 loop spans 14 amino acids. V was clipped by 3 bases and J by 4 bases, with 12 bases between them. From germline, CDR1 is LNHDA and CDR2 SQIVND (reference sequence). The CDR3 loop reads CASSIPVGSTEAFF. Here the CDR3 DNA reads TGTGCCAGTAGTATCCCCGTCGGTAGCACTGAAGCTTTCTTT.

This clone was seen once. V is TRBV9 and J is TRBJ2-7, with 8 nucleotides matching TRBD1. In germline, CDR1 is SGDLS, CDR2 YYNGEE. Trimming removed 4 bases from V and 3 bases from J; junction bases left unmatched: 9. The CDR3 consists of 15 residues. Written as DNA, the CDR3 is TGTGCCAGCAGCCTAGGGACAGGCCAGGGCTACGAGCAGTACTTC. Residues: CASSLGTGQGYEQYF.

In its sample, this clone was seen a few times. The chain is built from TRBV10-1 and TRBJ1-4; TRBD1 matches at 11 bases. V lost 6 bases and J lost 9; bases outside the gene matches: 15. Germline values: CDR1 WNHNN, CDR2 SYGVQD (reference sequence). This CDR3 contains 17 residues. The CDR3 is CASRRTGGYNERKKLFF. As DNA, the CDR3 is TGCGCCAGCAGACGGACAGGGGGCTATAACGAAAGGAAAAAACTGTTTTTT.

The chain links TRBV28 to TRBJ1-1, with TRBD1 matching 9 bases. CDR3 length: 12 residues. V was clipped by 7 bases and J by 10 bases; unmatched bases: 7. Germline-derived CDR1 and CDR2 are MDHEN and SYDVKM. The CDR3 nucleotides read TGTGCCAGCACCGGGACAGGGCTAAGAGCTTTCTTT. It codes for CASTGTGLRAFF.

This chain uses TRBV5-5 with TRBJ2-3; weak D call: TRBD2 (5 bases). CDR1 and CDR2 from the germline V gene are SGHKS and YYEKEE (reference sequence). The CDR3 totals 14 residues. V gave up 6 bases and J gave up 2 bases, with 13 bases separating them. CDR3 loop: CASTTGSPTDTQYF. The CDR3 coding sequence is TGTGCCAGCACTACGGGGTCCCCCACAGATACGCAGTATTTT.

The sample holds a few counts of this clone. V gene TRBV5-1 combines with J gene TRBJ1-6; D not certain. CDR3 length: 16 amino acids. Trimming removed 3 bases from V and 11 bases from J, with 21 bases in between. Germline V gene sequence: CDR1 SGHRS, CDR2 YFSETQ. CDR3 region: CASSSTTQPGIAPLHF. CDR3 nucleotide sequence: TGCGCCAGCAGCTCAACCACCCAGCCGGGAATCGCACCCCTCCACTTT.

The V and J genes are TRBV25-1 and TRBJ1-1; possibly TRBD1 for D (5 bases). This CDR3 has 14 residues. The germline V gene encodes CDR1 MGHDK and CDR2 SYGVNS. The V end lost 6 bases, the J end lost 5 bases, and 16 bases lay between the germline ends. CDR3 DNA: TGTGCCAGCAGAGCTAGGGGTGGACGGACTGAAGCTTTCTTT. Its translation: CASRARGGRTEAFF.

This clone was observed a handful of times. The gene calls are TRBV5-5 and TRBJ1-5; tentatively, D is TRBD1 (5 bases). The V end lost 0 bases, the J end lost 6 bases, and 16 bases lay between the germline ends. The CDR3 length is 16 residues. Germline assignment: CDR1 SGHKS and CDR2 YYEKEE (reference sequence). The CDR3: CASSLGGDWRVQPQHF. In DNA form, the CDR3 reads TGTGCCAGCAGCTTGGGAGGGGACTGGCGTGTTCAGCCCCAGCATTTT. Full variable domain (remainder filled in from reference TRBV5-5 and TRBJ1-5): DAGVTQSPTHLIKTRGQQVTLRCSPISGHKSVSWYQQVLGQGPQFIFQYYEKEERGRGNFPDRFSARQFPNYSSELNVNALLLGDSALYLCASSLGGDWRVQPQHFGDGTRLSIL.